Shown below are 13 T cell receptor beta chains from a single sample sequenced in a study of circulating CD8 cells and anti-PD-1 response in melanoma (dated by TCRdb to 2020 to 2022). Using a BD FACSAria II cell sorter, four subsets defined by PD-1 and/or TIGIT were sorted out of live CD3+CD8+TCRalphabeta+ cells. Instrument on record: NextSeq 500. TCR libraries were prepared from around 15 ng of total RNA with the QIAseq Immune Repertoire RNA Library Kit, Human TCR Panel. The raw public data were reprocessed by TCRdb itself: fastp quality trimming at Q25, MiXCR clonotype calling, in-frame beta chains only. Entries are consolidated by CDR3 protein sequence, retaining the most common genes and DNA. For this sample the table gives over 950 distinct CDR3 sequences, of which 6% to 8.5% were detected only once. About a tenth of the sample goes to the ten largest clones. The sequenced sample was CD8+ T cells from PBMCs, obtained at baseline or after one month of anti-PD-1 therapy (not recorded which). These TCRs come from a human donor with melanoma.

This clonotype is medium-sized (0.01 to 0.1%) in the sample. The rearrangement joins TRBV20-1 to TRBJ2-1; TRBD2 aligns across 10 bases. The ends lost 5 bases at V and 3 bases at J; junction bases unmatched: 4. The CDR3 sequence is 14 residues long. Germline V gene data show CDR1 as DFQATT and CDR2 as SNEGSKA (reference sequence). CDR3 region: CSAPLAGDYNEQFF. The CDR3 DNA reads TGCAGTGCTCCTCTAGCGGGGGACTACAATGAGCAGTTCTTC.

This clonotype was seen a handful of times. With a much larger clone just one base away, this may be a read error. This chain joins TRBV9 and TRBJ2-3, with TRBD2 as a possible D gene (6 bases). V was shortened by 3 bases and J by 4 bases, with 15 bases between the two germline ends. The CDR3 is 15 residues long. CDR1 SGDLS and CDR2 YYNGEE come from the germline V gene. The DNA for the CDR3 is TGTGCCAGCAGCGCCCATGGCGGGGAGGCAGATACGCAGTATTTT. This sequence encodes CASSAHGGEADTQYF.

Within the sample, this clonotype is medium-sized. J is TRBJ2-1 and V is TRBV5-4; the D is unclear. CDR3 size: 12 residues. From germline, CDR1 is SGHNT and CDR2 YYREEE (reference sequence). V was cut by 4 bases and J by 9 bases, with 11 bases left in between. CDR3 loop: CASSQTYGEQFF. The CDR3 coding sequence is TGTGCCAGCAGCCAAACGTACGGTGAGCAGTTCTTC.

About this clonotype itself: This likely comes from a read error, as the CDR3 has no conserved phenylalanine or tryptophan at its end. This chain links TRBV12-3 or TRBV12-4 with TRBJ1-5; TRBD1 is a possible D gene (6 bases). Trimming removed 3 bases from V and 4 bases from J, with 7 bases in between. The CDR3 runs to 13 residues. The CDR3 bases are TGTGCCAGCAGTTTCCAGGGGAATCAGCCCCAGCATTCT. Amino acid sequence: CASSFQGNQPQHS.

By its share, this clonotype is medium-sized (0.01 to 0.1%). The V and J genes are TRBV6-4 and TRBJ2-2; the D gene is possibly TRBD2 (7 bases). Trimming cost V 4 bases and J 3 bases, with 9 bases left between them. The CDR3 loop spans 14 amino acids. Germline V gene data show CDR1 as MRHNA and CDR2 as SNTAGT. The CDR3 here is CASSGGGDTGELFF. In DNA form, the CDR3 reads TGTGCCAGCAGTGGCGGGGGCGACACCGGGGAGCTGTTTTTT.

This clonotype is large within its sample. The chain employs TRBV6-4 and TRBJ1-2, with D perhaps TRBD1 (6 bases). The CDR3 is 13 residues long. Deletions cut 4 bases from V and 0 bases from J, with 6 bases between. Germline V CDR1 and CDR2: MRHNA, SNTAGT. This chain's CDR3 is CASSGDTNYGYTF. As DNA, the CDR3 is TGTGCCAGCAGTGGGGACACTAACTATGGCTACACCTTC.

The gene calls are TRBV19 and TRBJ2-3, with D possibly being TRBD1 or TRBD2 (5 bases each). This CDR3 is built from 14 residues. Germline V gene sequence: CDR1 LNHDA, CDR2 SQIVND (reference sequence). With 6 bases removed from V and 4 bases from J, the gap between germline ends came to 14 bases. The CDR3 sequence is CASSPGTSADTQYF. The CDR3 nucleotides are TGTGCCAGTAGCCCAGGGACCTCGGCAGATACGCAGTATTTT.

This clonotype has more than one count but fewer than ten. The V call is TRBV4-2, the J call TRBJ2-7; D may be TRBD2 (7 bases). This CDR3 contains 16 residues. Looked up from germline, CDR1 is LGHNA and CDR2 is YNFKEQ. V shed 0 bases and J shed 3 bases, with 15 bases lying between them. CDR3: CASSQDGQGTIYEQYF. The CDR3, as DNA: TGTGCCAGCAGCCAAGATGGCCAGGGGACTATCTACGAGCAGTACTTC.

This clonotype rates as medium-sized (0.01 to 0.1%). The chain has TRBV19 and TRBJ1-5; TRBD1 matches 8 bases. The CDR3 contains 15 residues. CDR1 is LNHDA and CDR2 is SQIVND in the germline V gene (reference sequence). The junction had 7 bases not matched to a gene; V was cut back by 6 bases and J by 3 bases. CDR3 DNA sequence: TGTGCCAGTAGCATGACAGGGGCGTTCAATCAGCCCCAGCATTTT. Translated, it gives CASSMTGAFNQPQHF.

This clonotype is medium-sized (0.01 to 0.1%) in the sample. The chain carries TRBV7-9 and TRBJ2-5; 12 nucleotides match TRBD2. The germline V gene has CDR1 SEHNR and CDR2 FQNEAQ (reference sequence). This CDR3 has 16 amino acids. Trimming took 4 bases from V and 3 from J; bases not matched to a gene: 6. This CDR3 reads CASSYRTSGEKETQYF. CDR3 DNA sequence: TGTGCCAGCAGCTACCGGACTAGCGGGGAAAAAGAGACCCAGTACTTC.

Relative to its sample, this clonotype is medium-sized. The chain recombines TRBV19 with TRBJ1-1; TRBD1 agrees at 7 bases. V dropped 11 bases and J dropped 5; count of bases not matched to a gene: 11. The CDR3 runs to 13 residues. Germline V gene sequence: CDR1 LNHDA, CDR2 SQIVND (reference sequence). The CDR3 nucleotides read TGTGCCGCGAAGACAGGGTTGAGAACTGAAGCTTTCTTT. Protein sequence: CAAKTGLRTEAFF.

By frequency in the sample, this clonotype is medium-sized. V gene TRBV27 combines with J gene TRBJ2-7; tentative D call: TRBD2 (5 bases). Looked up from germline, CDR1 is MNHEY and CDR2 is SMNVEV (reference sequence). The V and J ends lost 0 bases and 2 bases respectively, with 14 bases between them. The CDR3 consists of 16 residues. CDR3 amino acids: CASSLSSGLRAYEQYF. The CDR3 DNA sequence: TGTGCCAGCAGTTTATCTTCGGGCCTGAGGGCCTACGAGCAGTACTTC.

This clonotype qualifies as medium-sized (0.01 to 0.1%). The chain joins TRBV7-7 to TRBJ2-7, with D perhaps TRBD1 (5 bases). The ends were cut back, 5 bases at V and 2 bases at J, with 13 bases in the middle. Germline V gene sequence: CDR1 SSHAT, CDR2 FNYEAQ (reference sequence). The CDR3 length is 14 residues. The CDR3 region is CASSPADSAYEQYF. Written as DNA, the CDR3 is TGTGCCAGCAGCCCGGCAGACAGTGCCTACGAGCAGTACTTC.